This T cell receptor (beta chain) stems from a study of brain T cells in children with intractable seizures. V was clipped by 0 bases and J by 4 bases; unmatched bases: 0. This CDR3 spans 15 amino acids. Germline CDR1 and CDR2: MRHNA and SNTAGT. The assay was immunoSEQ multiplex PCR, and TCRdb's table has in-frame clones only and misses some. The sample yields 78,000 or so clones, around 91% seen once. About this clone: Its matching antigen is unknown.

Study results and caveats: Viral specificity was inferred only from CDR3 similarity; HCMV serostatus was unknown. Clones missing pre-surgery may reflect undersampling of that blood sample.

Only cases whose brain tissue showed the highest T cell transcript signatures were sequenced. Pre-surgery treatment included at least one anti-epileptic drug. This rearrangement joins TRBV6-4 to TRBJ2-3; 11 positions agree with TRBD2. This TCR was recovered from a girl aged 2 to 10 with Rasmussen encephalitis and intractable seizures. The sample was peripheral blood, taken at surgery. The CDR3 is CASSDSSGGADTQYF. The CDR3 nucleotides are TGTGCCAGCAGTGACTCTAGCGGGGGGGCAGATACGCAGTATTTT.